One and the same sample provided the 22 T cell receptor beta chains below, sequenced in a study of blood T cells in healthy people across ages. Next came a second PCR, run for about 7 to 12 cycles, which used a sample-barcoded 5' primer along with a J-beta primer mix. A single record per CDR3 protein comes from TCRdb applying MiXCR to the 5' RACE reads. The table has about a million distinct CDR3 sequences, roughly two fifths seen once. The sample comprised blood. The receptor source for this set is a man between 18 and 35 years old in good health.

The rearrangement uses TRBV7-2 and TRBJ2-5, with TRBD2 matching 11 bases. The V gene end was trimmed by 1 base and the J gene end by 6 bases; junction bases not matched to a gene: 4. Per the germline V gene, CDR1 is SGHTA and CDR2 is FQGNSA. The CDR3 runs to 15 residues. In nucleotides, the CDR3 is TGTGCCAGCAGCTTAGATAGCGGGGGGGCAAAGACCCAGTACTTC. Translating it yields CASSLDSGGAKTQYF.

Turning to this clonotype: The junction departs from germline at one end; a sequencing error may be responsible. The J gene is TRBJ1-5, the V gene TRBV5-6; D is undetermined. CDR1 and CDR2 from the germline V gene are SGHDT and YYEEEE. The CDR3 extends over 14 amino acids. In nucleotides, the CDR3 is TGTGCCAGCAGCTTGGCGGGCGGCAATCGGCCCCAGCATTTT. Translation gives CASSLAGGNRPQHF.

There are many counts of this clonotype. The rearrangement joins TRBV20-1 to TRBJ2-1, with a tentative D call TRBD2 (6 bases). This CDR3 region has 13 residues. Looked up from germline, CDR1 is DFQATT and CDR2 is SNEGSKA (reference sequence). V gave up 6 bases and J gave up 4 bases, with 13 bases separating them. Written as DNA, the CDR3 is TGCAGTGCCACCCCCGGGACTTACAATGAGCAGTTCTTC. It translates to CSATPGTYNEQFF.

The CDR3 region has the DNA TGTGCCAGCAGTGAATATAGGCTAGCGGAAGATACGCAGTATTTT. Protein: CASSEYRLAEDTQYF. This chain uses TRBV25-1 with TRBJ2-3; 7 bases align to TRBD2. Per germline, CDR1 MGHDK and CDR2 SYGVNS. V lost 0 bases, J lost 5 bases, and 5 bases stayed unmatched. The CDR3 runs to 15 residues.

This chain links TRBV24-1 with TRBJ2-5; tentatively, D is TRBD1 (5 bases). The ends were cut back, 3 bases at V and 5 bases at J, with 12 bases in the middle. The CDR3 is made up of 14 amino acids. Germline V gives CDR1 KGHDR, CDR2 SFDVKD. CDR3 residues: CATSDKGFWETQYF. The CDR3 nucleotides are TGTGCCACCAGTGATAAGGGGTTTTGGGAGACCCAGTACTTC.

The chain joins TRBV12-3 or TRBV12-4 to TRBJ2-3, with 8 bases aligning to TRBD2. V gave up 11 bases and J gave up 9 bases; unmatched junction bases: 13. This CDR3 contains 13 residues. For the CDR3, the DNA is TGTGCCTCAGCAGCCTCGGGAGGGGGGACGCAGTATTTT. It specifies CASAASGGGTQYF.

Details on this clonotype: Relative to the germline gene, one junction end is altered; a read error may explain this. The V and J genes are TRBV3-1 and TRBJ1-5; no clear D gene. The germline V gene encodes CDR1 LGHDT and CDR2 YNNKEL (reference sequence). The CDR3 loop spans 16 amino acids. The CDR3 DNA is TGTGCCGGCAGCCAAGAACCGGACTATAGCAATCAGCCCCAGCATTTT. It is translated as CAGSQEPDYSNQPQHF.

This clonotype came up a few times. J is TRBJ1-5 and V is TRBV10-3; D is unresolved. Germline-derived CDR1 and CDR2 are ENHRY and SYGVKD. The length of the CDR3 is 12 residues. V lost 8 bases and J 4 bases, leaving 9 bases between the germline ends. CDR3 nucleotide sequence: TGTGCCATCGGGAATAGTAATCAGCCCCAGCATTTT. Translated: CAIGNSNQPQHF.

For the CDR3, the DNA is TGTGCCAGCAGCTTAGGACTCTCCGGGGAGCTGTTTTTT. Its translation: CASSLGLSGELFF. The chain combines TRBV7-9 with TRBJ2-2; D uncertain. Looked up from germline, CDR1 is SEHNR and CDR2 is FQNEAQ (reference sequence). The CDR3 is made up of 13 amino acids. Trimming took off 1 base at V and 6 bases at J, with 6 bases between the two ends.

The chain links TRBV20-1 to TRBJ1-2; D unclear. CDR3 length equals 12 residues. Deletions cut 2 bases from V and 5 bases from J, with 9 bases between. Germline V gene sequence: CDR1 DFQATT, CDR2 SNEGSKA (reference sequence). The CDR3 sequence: CSARTWEYGYTF. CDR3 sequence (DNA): TGCAGTGCTAGAACCTGGGAGTATGGCTACACCTTC.

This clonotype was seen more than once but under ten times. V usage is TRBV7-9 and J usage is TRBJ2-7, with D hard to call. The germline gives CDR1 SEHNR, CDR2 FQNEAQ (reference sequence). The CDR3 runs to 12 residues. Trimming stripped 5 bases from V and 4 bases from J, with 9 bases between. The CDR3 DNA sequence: TGTGCCAGCAGCCATACGGCTTACGAGCAGTACTTC. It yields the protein CASSHTAYEQYF.

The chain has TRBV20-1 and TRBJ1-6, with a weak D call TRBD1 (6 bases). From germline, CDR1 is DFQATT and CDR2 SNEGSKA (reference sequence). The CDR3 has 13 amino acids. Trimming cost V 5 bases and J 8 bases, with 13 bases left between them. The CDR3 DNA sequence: TGCAGTGCTGCAGGGGCCCTATATTCACCCCTCCACTTT. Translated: CSAAGALYSPLHF.

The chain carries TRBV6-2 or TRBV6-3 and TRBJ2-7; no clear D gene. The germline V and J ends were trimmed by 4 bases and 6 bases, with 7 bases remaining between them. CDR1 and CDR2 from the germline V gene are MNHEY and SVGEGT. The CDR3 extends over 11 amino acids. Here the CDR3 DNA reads TGTGCCAGCAGTTCTTATGTCGAGCAGTACTTC. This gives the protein CASSSYVEQYF.

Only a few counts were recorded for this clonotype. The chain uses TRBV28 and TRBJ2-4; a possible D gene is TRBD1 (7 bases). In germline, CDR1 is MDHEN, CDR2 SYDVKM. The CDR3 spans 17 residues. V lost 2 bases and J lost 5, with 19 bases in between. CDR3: CASSLLSDREDQNIQYF. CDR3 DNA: TGTGCCAGCAGTTTACTCTCCGACAGGGAGGACCAAAACATTCAGTACTTC.

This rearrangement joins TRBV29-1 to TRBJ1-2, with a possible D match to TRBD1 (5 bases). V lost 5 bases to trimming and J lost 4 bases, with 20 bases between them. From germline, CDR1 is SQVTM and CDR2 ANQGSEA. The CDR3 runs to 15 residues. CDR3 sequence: CSVPLTKDTTYGYTF. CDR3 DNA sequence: TGCAGCGTTCCCCTTACTAAGGACACCACCTATGGCTACACCTTC.

The CDR3 region has the DNA TGTGCCAGCAGTGCCAGGACGGTGGGCAATCAGCCCCAGCATTTT. This translates into CASSARTVGNQPQHF. V gene TRBV2 combines with J gene TRBJ1-5; no clear D gene. Trimming took off 4 bases at V and 2 bases at J, with 12 bases between the two ends. This CDR3 region has 15 residues. Germline V CDR1 and CDR2: SNHLY, FYNNEI.

The chain's CDR3 is CSARVRTGVNKNIQYF. The CDR3 bases are TGCAGTGCTAGAGTCCGGACAGGGGTGAACAAAAACATTCAGTACTTC. The chain uses TRBV20-1 and TRBJ2-4; 9 nucleotides line up with TRBD1. CDR1 DFQATT and CDR2 SNEGSKA come from the germline V gene (reference sequence). The CDR3 has 16 amino acids. V shed 1 base, J shed 3 bases, and the junction held 7 bases outside the gene matches.

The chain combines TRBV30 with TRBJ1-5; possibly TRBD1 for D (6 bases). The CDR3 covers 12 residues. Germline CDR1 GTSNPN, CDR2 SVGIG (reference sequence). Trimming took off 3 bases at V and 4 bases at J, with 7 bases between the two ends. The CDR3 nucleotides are TGTGCCTGGAGACAGGGTAATCAGCCCCAGCATTTT. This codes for CAWRQGNQPQHF.

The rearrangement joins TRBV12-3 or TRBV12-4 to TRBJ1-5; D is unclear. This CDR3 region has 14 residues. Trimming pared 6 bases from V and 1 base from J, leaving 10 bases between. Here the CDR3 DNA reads TGTGCCAGCAGCGTGGACTTAAGCAATCAGCCCCAGCATTTT. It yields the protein CASSVDLSNQPQHF.

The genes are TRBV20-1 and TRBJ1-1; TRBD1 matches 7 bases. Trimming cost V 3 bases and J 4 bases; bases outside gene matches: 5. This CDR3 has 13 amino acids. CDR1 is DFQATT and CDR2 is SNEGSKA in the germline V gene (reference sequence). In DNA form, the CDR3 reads TGCAGTGCTAGCAAAACAGGGGCCACTGAAGCTTTCTTT. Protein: CSASKTGATEAFF.

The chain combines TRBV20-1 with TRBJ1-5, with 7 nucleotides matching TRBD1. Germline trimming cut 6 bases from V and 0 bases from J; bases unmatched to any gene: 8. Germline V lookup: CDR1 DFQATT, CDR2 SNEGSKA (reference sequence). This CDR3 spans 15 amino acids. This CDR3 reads CSAPDRVNSNQPQHF. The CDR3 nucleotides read TGCAGTGCGCCAGACAGGGTGAATAGCAATCAGCCCCAGCATTTT.

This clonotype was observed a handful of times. The CDR3, as DNA: TGCGCCAGCAGCCAGGGCTCGCGTACTGGGGCCAACGTCCTGACTTTC. Protein: CASSQGSRTGANVLTF. The rearrangement joins TRBV4-1 to TRBJ2-6, with D hard to call. CDR1 and CDR2 (germline): MGHRA, YSYEKL. This CDR3 has 16 residues. V was pared by 3 bases and J by 2 bases, with 11 bases between.